One and the same sample provided the 28 T cell receptor beta chains below, sequenced in a study of CXCR3-negative and CXCR3-positive naive CD8 T cells. Study-wide points: Naive cells positive for CXCR3 carried more hydrophobic TRB CDR3s than CXCR3-negative ones.

No antigen has been assigned to these receptors. In preparing the TRB cDNA libraries, 5' RACE with UMI labels was used. TCRdb reprocessed the 5' RACE reads and keeps a single row for each CDR3 protein, giving no DNA. The sample shows tens of thousands of distinct CDR3 sequences, and 0.55% to 0.8% sits with its ten largest clones. The sample taken for sequencing was naive CXCR3+ CD8+ T cells from blood. This sample's subset: CD45RO-CCR7+CD27+CD95- naive CD8+ T cells expressing CXCR3 (TNR3+). These TCRs come from a human donor in good health. Some clones in this sample may be carry-over from other donors' samples.

V gene TRBV14 combines with J gene TRBJ1-1. CDR1 and CDR2 (germline): SGHDN, FVKESK. This CDR3 contains 13 residues. CDR3 in amino acids: CASSEISGTEAFF.

The V call is TRBV27, the J call TRBJ2-2. Germline V gene data show CDR1 as MNHEY and CDR2 as SMNVEV (reference sequence). The CDR3 spans 15 residues. The CDR3: CASSLRQSPTGELFF.

This sequence joins TRBV30 and TRBJ2-7. Germline assignment: CDR1 GTSNPN and CDR2 SVGIG (reference sequence). The CDR3 covers 12 residues. CDR3 sequence reads: CACGVPVNEQYF.

This chain joins TRBV12-3 or TRBV12-4 and TRBJ1-2; TCRdb calls TRBD1, which cannot be checked without DNA. This CDR3 has 16 residues. CDR3: CACSPRGQGAYYGYTF.

The rearrangement uses TRBV5-6 and TRBJ2-2; TCRdb calls TRBD1, which cannot be checked without DNA. Germline loops: CDR1 SGHDT, CDR2 YYEEEE. The CDR3 is 12 amino acids. The CDR3 loop reads CVSSYVRGELFF.

The V and J genes are TRBV28 and TRBJ2-6; TCRdb returns TRBD1, unconfirmable since there is no DNA. This CDR3 has 18 amino acids. Per germline, CDR1 MDHEN and CDR2 SYDVKM. CDR3 loop: CASRLQQGFAVGANVLTF.

CDR3 loop: CASSSSQGPYEQYF. The rearrangement joins TRBV7-6 to TRBJ2-7. In germline, CDR1 is SGHVS, CDR2 FNYEAQ. CDR3 length: 14 residues.

The genes are TRBV15 and TRBJ2-3; TCRdb's D call, TRBD2, is unchecked because there is no DNA. This CDR3 spans 15 amino acids. Germline values: CDR1 LNHNV, CDR2 YYDKDF (reference sequence). The CDR3 region is CATSTGGGAVDTQYF.

V gene TRBV5-4 combines with J gene TRBJ2-4; TCRdb proposes TRBD1, but this gene call is untestable without DNA. CDR1 and CDR2 (germline): SGHNT, YYREEE (reference sequence). The CDR3 is 16 residues long. The CDR3 sequence is CASTLSPAEAKNIQYF.

The genes are TRBV19 and TRBJ2-3. Per germline, CDR1 LNHDA and CDR2 SQIVND (reference sequence). This CDR3 has 13 residues. This chain's CDR3 is CASSGVSGDTQYF. Based on the CDR3 plus reference TRBV19 and TRBJ2-3, the full variable domain is DGGITQSPKYLFRKEGQNVTLSCEQNLNHDAMYWYRQDPGQGLRLIYYSQIVNDFQKGDIAEGYSVSREKKESFPLTVTSAQKNPTAFYLCASSGVSGDTQYFGPGTRLTVL.

The chain joins TRBV12-3 or TRBV12-4 to TRBJ2-7; TCRdb outputs TRBD2, but without DNA this stays unchecked. The CDR3 spans 14 residues. The CDR3 is CASSLKGPTYEQYF.

The V gene is TRBV12-3 or TRBV12-4, the J gene TRBJ2-5. CDR3 length: 12 residues. The CDR3 region is CASGTEQETQYF.

The CDR3 is CASSEGTGLYEQYF. V usage is TRBV9 and J usage is TRBJ2-7; TCRdb picks TRBD1, but there is no DNA to check that call. The CDR3 runs 14 residues. The germline CDR1 and CDR2 sequences are SGDLS and YYNGEE.

This chain links TRBV2 with TRBJ2-7; TCRdb names TRBD1, which stays unverified in the absence of DNA. This CDR3 spans 15 amino acids. Germline V CDR1 and CDR2: SNHLY, FYNNEI. CDR3 in amino acids: CASSEVVGVRYEQYF. Full variable domain (remainder filled in from reference TRBV2 and TRBJ2-7): EPEVTQTPSHQVTQMGQEVILRCVPISNHLYFYWYRQILGQKVEFLVSFYNNEISEKSEIFDDQFSVERPDGSNFTLKIRSTKLEDSAMYFCASSEVVGVRYEQYFGPGTRLTVT.

The chain employs TRBV7-3 and TRBJ2-5; TCRdb selects TRBD2, and the lack of DNA leaves this call unchecked. Germline CDR1 is SGHTA and CDR2 is FQGTGA. The CDR3 is 15 amino acids. CDR3 sequence: CASSPVVAGGETQYF. Full variable domain (outside the CDR3, taken from reference TRBV7-3 and TRBJ2-5): GAGVSQTPSNKVTEKGKYVELRCDPISGHTALYWYRQSLGQGPEFLIYFQGTGAADDSGLPNDRFFAVRPEGSVSTLKIQRTERGDSAVYLCASSPVVAGGETQYFGPGTRLLVL.

V usage is TRBV5-1 and J usage is TRBJ1-1; TCRdb indicates TRBD1, and absent DNA this call remains unverified. Germline CDR1 is SGHRS and CDR2 is YFSETQ. This CDR3 comprises 15 residues. CDR3 loop: CASRIGQMTNTEAFF.

V is TRBV27 and J is TRBJ2-1; TCRdb's D call, TRBD1, is unchecked because there is no DNA. This CDR3 region has 13 residues. The V gene's germline CDR1 is MNHEY and CDR2 SMNVEV (reference sequence). CDR3 amino acids: CASSFQGNNEQFF.

The V and J genes are TRBV29-1 and TRBJ2-1; there is no DNA to check the TCRdb D call of TRBD1. CDR3 size: 14 residues. CDR1 is SQVTM, CDR2 ANQGSEA, per germline. The CDR3 sequence is CSVVGSGGENEQFF.

This chain links TRBV28 with TRBJ2-3; the TCRdb call, TRBD1, lacks DNA for checking. This CDR3 is built from 14 residues. Per germline, CDR1 MDHEN and CDR2 SYDVKM. CDR3 loop: CASRLPGTGDTQYF.

The chain employs TRBV28 and TRBJ2-3. The germline V gene has CDR1 MDHEN and CDR2 SYDVKM. The CDR3 spans 14 residues. CDR3: CASSLFPSTDTQYF.

The genes are TRBV29-1 and TRBJ1-2; TCRdb reports TRBD1, a call that lacks DNA to check it against. CDR3 length: 16 residues. Per the germline V gene, CDR1 is SQVTM and CDR2 is ANQGSEA. The CDR3 spells CSVEVDSLSRCQGYTF.

Here the CDR3 reads CASSSALYNEQFF. The rearrangement uses TRBV7-9 and TRBJ2-1. The CDR3 runs to 13 residues. Germline CDR1 SEHNR, CDR2 FQNEAQ (reference sequence).

The chain uses TRBV24-1 and TRBJ2-2; as DNA is missing, the TRBD2 call by TCRdb cannot be tested. This CDR3 has 15 amino acids. Per germline, CDR1 KGHDR and CDR2 SFDVKD. The CDR3 region is CATSNQRGNTGELFF.

This chain's CDR3 is CASSGSNTEAFF. V usage is TRBV9 and J usage is TRBJ1-1. CDR3 length: 12 amino acids. Germline assignment: CDR1 SGDLS and CDR2 YYNGEE.

The V and J genes are TRBV27 and TRBJ2-1; TCRdb reports TRBD2, a call that lacks DNA to check it against. The CDR3 sequence is 16 residues long. Germline V gene sequence: CDR1 MNHEY, CDR2 SMNVEV (reference sequence). The CDR3 loop is CASRPASGLSYNEQFF.

The chain employs TRBV20-1 and TRBJ1-1; TCRdb's D gene call, TRBD1, goes unchecked for lack of DNA. Germline-derived CDR1 and CDR2 are DFQATT and SNEGSKA (reference sequence). This CDR3 contains 14 residues. The CDR3 spells CSARDKGTATEAFF.

This rearrangement joins TRBV9 to TRBJ2-7; checking the TCRdb D call of TRBD2 is not possible without DNA. CDR3 length equals 13 residues. CDR1 and CDR2 from the germline V gene are SGDLS and YYNGEE. The CDR3 is CASSAGTRGEQYF.

V and J are TRBV12-3 or TRBV12-4 and TRBJ2-1; checking the TCRdb D call of TRBD1 is not possible without DNA. The CDR3 is 13 residues long. The CDR3 here is CASRLGGNNEQFF.